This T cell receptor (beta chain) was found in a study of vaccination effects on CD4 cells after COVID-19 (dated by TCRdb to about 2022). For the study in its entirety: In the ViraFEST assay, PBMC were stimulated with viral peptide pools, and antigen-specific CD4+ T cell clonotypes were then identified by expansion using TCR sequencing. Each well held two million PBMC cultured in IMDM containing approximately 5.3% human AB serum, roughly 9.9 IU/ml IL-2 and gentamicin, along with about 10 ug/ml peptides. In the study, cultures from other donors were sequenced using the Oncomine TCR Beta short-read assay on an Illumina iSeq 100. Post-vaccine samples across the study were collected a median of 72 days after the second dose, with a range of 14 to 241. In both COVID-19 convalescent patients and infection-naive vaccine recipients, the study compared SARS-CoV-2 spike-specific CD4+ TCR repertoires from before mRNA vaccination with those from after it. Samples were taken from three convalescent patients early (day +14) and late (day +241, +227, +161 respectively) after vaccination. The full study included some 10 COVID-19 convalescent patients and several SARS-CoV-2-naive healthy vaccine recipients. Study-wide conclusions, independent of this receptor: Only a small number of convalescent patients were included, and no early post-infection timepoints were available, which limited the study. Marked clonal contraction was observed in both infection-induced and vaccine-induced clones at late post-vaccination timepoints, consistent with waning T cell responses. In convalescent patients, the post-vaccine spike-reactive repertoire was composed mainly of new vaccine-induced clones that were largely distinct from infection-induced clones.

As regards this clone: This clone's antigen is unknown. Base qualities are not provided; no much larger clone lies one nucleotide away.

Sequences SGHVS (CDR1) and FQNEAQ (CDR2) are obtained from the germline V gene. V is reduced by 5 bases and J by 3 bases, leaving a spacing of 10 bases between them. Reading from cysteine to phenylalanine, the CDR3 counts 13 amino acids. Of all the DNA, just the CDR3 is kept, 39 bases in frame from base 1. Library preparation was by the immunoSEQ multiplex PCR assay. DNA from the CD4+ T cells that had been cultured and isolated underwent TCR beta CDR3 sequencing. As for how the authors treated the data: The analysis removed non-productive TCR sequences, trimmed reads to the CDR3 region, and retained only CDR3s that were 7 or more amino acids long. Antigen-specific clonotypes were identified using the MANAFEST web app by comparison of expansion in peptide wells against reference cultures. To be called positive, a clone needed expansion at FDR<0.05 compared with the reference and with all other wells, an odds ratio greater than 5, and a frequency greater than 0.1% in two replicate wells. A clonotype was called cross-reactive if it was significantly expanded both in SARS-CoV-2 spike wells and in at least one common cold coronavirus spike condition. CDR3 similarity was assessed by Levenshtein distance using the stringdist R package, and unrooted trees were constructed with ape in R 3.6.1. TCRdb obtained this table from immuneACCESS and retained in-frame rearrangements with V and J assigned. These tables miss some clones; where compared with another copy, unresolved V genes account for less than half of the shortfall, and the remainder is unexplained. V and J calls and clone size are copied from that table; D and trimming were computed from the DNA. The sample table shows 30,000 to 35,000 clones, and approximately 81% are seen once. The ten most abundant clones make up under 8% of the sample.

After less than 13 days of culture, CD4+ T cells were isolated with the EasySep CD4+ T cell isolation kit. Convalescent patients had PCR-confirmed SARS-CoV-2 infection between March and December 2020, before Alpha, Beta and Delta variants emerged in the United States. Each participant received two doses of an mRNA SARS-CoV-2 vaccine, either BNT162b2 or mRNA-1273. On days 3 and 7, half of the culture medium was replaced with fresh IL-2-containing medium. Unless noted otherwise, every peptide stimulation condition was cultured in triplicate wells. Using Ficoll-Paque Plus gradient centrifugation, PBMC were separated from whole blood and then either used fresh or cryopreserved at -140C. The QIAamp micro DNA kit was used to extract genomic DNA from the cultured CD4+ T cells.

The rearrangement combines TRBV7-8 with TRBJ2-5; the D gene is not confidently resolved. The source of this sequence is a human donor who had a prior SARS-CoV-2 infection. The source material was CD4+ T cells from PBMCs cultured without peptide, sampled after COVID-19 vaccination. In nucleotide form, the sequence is TGTGCCAGCAGCCGACTGGATAAAGAGACCCAGTACTTC. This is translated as CASSRLDKETQYF.